Described below is a single TCR beta chain sequence and its context. Its antigen is unidentified. Sample barcodes were added at both library ends during cDNA synthesis. Using its own MiXCR run on the 5' RACE reads, TCRdb lists one record per CDR3 protein. The table includes about 370,000 distinct CDR3 sequences, more than 25% detected once. This sample is drawn from a study of identical twins' blood T cells. The germline CDR1 and CDR2 sequences are DFQATT and SNEGSKA (reference sequence). V was pared by 6 bases and J by 3 bases, with 15 bases between. CDR3 length: 14 residues. Study outcomes and limitations: Twin repertoire similarity may partly reflect shared environment. Each donor's most abundant TCRbeta clonotypes shared more CDR3 sequences with her twin than unrelated donors.

Three pairs of healthy female monozygous twins were the donors. V is TRBV20-1 and J is TRBJ1-5, with D hard to call. What was sequenced was PBMCs. The TCR sequence derives from a woman aged 18 to 55 in good health. CDR3 loop: CSAQRLFSNQPQHF. CDR3 coding DNA: TGCAGTGCCCAACGACTGTTTTCCAATCAGCCCCAGCATTTT.